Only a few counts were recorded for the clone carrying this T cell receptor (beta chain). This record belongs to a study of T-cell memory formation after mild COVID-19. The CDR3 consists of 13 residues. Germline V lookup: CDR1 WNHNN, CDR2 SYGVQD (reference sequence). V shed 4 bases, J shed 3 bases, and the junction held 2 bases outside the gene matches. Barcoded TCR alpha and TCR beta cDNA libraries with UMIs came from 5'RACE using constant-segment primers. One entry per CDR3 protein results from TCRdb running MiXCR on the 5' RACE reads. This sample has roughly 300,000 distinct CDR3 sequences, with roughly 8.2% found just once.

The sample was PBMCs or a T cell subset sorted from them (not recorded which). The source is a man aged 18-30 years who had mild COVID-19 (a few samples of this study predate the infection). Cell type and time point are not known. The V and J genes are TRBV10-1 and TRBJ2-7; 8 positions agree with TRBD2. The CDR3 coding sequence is TGCGCCAGCAGTGCCAGCGGGGGCTACGAGCAGTACTTC. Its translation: CASSASGGYEQYF.